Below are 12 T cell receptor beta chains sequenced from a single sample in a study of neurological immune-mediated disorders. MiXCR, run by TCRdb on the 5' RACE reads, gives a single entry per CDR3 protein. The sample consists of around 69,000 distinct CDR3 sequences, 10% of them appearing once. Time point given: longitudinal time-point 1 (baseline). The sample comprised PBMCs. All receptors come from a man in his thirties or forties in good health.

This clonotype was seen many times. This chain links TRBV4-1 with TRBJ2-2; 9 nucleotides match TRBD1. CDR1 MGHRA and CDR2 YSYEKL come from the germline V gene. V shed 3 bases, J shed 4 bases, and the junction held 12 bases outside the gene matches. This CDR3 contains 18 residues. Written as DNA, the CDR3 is TGCGCCAGCAGCCAGGAACAACAGGGGGCGTTGAGCACCGGGGAGCTGTTTTTT. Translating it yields CASSQEQQGALSTGELFF.

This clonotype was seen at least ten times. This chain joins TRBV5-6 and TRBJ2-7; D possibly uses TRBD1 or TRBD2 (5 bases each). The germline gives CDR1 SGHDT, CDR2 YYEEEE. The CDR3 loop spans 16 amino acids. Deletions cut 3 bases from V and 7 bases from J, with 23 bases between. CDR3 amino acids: CASSSTPGRAPREQYF. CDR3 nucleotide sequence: TGTGCCAGCAGCTCGACTCCGGGACGGGCTCCGAGGGAGCAGTACTTC.

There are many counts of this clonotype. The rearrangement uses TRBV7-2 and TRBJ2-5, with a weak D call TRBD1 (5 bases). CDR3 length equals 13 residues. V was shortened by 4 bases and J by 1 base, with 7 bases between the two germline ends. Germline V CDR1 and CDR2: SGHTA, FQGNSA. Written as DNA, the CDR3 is TGTGCCAGCAGCTCGACAGTCCAAGAGACCCAGTACTTC. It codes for CASSSTVQETQYF.

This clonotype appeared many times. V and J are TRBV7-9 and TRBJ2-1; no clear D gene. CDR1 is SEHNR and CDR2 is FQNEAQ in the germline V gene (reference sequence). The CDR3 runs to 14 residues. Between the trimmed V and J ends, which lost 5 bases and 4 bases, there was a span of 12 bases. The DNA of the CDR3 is TGTGCCAGCAGCCTCCTCGACGGATACAATGAGCAGTTCTTC. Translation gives CASSLLDGYNEQFF. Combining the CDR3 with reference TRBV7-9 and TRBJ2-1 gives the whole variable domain DTGVSQNPRHKITKRGQNVTFRCDPISEHNRLYWYRQTLGQGPEFLTYFQNEAQLEKSRLLSDRFSAERPKGSFSTLEIQRTEQGDSAMYLCASSLLDGYNEQFFGPGTRLTVL.

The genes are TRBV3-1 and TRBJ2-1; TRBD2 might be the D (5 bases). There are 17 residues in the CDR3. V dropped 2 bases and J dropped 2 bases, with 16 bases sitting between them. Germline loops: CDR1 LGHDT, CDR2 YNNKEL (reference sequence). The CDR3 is CASSQYATSGPYNEQFF. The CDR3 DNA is TGTGCCAGCAGCCAATATGCCACTAGTGGGCCCTACAATGAGCAGTTCTTC.

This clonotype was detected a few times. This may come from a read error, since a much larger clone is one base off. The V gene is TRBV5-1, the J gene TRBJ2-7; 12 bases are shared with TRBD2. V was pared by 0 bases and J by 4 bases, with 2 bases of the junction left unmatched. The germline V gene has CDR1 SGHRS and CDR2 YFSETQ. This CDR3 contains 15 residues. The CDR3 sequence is CASSLVTSGSYEQYF. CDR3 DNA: TGCGCCAGCAGCTTGGTGACTAGCGGGAGTTACGAGCAGTACTTC.

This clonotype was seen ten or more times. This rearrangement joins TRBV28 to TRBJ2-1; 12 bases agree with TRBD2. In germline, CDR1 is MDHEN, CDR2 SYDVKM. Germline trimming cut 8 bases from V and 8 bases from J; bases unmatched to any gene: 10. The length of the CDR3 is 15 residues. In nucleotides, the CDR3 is TGTGCCAGCCTCCCCTCGACTAGCGGGGGACATGAGCAGTTCTTC. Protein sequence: CASLPSTSGGHEQFF.

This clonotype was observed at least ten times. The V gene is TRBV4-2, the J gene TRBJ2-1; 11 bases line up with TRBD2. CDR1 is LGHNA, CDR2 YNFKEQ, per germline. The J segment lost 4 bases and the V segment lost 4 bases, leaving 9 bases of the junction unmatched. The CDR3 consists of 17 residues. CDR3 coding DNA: TGTGCCAGCAGCCCTGATCCACTAGCGGGAGTTTACAATGAGCAGTTCTTC. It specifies CASSPDPLAGVYNEQFF.

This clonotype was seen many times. CDR3 sequence reads: CASSPSGDKNQPQHF. The CDR3 coding sequence is TGCGCCAGCAGCCCGTCTGGGGACAAAAATCAGCCCCAGCATTTT. This chain uses TRBV5-1 with TRBJ1-5; D might be TRBD1 (6 bases). Deletions cut 4 bases from V and 4 bases from J, with 15 bases between. The CDR3 length is 15 residues. The germline V gene encodes CDR1 SGHRS and CDR2 YFSETQ.

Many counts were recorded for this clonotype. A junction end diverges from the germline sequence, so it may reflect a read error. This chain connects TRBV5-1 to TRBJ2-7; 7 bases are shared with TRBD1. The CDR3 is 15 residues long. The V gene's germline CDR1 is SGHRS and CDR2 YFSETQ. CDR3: CASSLWDSPSDEQYF. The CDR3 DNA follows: TGCGCCAGCAGCTTATGGGACAGCCCCTCCGACGAGCAGTACTTC. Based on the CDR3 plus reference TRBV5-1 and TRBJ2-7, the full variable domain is KAGVTQTPRYLIKTRGQQVTLSCSPISGHRSVSWYQQTPGQGLQFLFEYFSETQRNKGNFPGRFSGRQFSNSRSEMNVSTLELGDSALYLCASSLWDSPSDEQYFGPGTRLTVT.

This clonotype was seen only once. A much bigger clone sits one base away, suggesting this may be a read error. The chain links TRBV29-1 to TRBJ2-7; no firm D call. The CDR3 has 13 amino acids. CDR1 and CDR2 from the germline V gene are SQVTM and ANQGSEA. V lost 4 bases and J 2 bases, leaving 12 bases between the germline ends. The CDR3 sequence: CSVARMSAYEQYF. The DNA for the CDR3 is TGCAGCGTTGCCAGGATGAGCGCCTACGAGCAGTACTTC.

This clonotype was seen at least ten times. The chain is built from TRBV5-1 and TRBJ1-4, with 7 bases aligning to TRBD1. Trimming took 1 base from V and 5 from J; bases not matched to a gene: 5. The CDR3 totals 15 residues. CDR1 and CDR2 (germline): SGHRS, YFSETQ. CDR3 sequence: CASSLSGTVNEKLFF. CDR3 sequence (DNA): TGCGCCAGCAGCTTGTCGGGGACAGTGAATGAAAAACTGTTTTTT.